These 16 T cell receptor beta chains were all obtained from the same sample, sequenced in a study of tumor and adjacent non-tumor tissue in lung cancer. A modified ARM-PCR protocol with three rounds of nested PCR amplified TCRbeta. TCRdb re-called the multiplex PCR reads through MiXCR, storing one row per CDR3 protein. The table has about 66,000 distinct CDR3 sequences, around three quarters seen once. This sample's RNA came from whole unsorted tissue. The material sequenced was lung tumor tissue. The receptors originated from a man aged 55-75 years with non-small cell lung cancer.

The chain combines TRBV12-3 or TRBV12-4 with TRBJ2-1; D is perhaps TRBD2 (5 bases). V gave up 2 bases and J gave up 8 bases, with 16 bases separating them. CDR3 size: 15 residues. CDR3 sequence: CASSLQQRDVDEQFF. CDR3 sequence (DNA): TGTGCCAGCAGTTTACAACAGAGGGATGTCGATGAGCAGTTCTTC.

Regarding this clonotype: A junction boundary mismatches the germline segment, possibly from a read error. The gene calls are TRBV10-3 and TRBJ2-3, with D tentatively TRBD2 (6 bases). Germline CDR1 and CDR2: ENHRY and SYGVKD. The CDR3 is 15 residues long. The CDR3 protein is CVISEASVSRDTQYF. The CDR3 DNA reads TGTGTCATCAGTGAGGCTAGCGTGAGTCGAGATACGCAGTATTTT.

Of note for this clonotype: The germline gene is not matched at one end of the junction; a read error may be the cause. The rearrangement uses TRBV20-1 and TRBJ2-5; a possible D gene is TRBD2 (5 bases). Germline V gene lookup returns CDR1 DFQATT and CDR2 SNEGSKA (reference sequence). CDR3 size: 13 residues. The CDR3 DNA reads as TGCAGTACTAGAGGACCGCCTCGAGGGACCCAGTACTTC. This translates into CSTRGPPRGTQYF.

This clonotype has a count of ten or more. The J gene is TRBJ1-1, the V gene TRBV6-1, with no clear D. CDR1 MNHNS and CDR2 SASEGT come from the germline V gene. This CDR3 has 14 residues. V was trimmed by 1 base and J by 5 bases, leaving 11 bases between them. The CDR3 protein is CASSEGVRWTEAFF. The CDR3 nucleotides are TGTGCCAGCAGTGAAGGGGTAAGGTGGACTGAAGCTTTCTTT.

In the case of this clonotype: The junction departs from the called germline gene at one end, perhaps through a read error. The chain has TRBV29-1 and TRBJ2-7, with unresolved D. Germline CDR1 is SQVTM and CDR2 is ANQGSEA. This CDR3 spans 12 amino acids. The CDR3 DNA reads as TGCAGAGTCGAAGAACAGAACTACGAGCGGTACTTC. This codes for CRVEEQNYERYF.

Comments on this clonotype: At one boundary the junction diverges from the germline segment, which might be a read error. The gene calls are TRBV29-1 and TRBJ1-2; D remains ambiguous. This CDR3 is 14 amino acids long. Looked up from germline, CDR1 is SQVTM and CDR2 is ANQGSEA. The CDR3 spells CSVEERGPKYGYTF. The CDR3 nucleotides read TGCAGCGTTGAAGAGCGTGGTCCTAAGTATGGCTACACCTTC.

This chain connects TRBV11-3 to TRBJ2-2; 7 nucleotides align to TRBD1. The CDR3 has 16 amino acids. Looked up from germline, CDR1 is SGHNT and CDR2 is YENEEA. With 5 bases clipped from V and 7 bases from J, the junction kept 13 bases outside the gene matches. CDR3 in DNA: TGTGCCAGCAGCCCGTCTCGGGACAGTATCAGCGGGGAGCTGTTTTTT. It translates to CASSPSRDSISGELFF.

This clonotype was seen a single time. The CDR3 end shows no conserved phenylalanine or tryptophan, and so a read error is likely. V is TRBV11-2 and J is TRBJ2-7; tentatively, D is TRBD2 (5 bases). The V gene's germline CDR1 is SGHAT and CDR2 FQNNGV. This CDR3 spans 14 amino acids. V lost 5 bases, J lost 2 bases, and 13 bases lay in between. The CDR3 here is CASSLSGLPYEQYL. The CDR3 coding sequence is TGTGCCAGCAGCCTCTCGGGGTTGCCCTACGAGCAGTACCTC.

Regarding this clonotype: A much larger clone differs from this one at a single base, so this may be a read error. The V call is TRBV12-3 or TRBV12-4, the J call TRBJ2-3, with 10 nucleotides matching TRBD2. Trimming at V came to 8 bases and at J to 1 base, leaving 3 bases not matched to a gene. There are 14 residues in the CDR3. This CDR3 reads CASGGTSGTDTQYF. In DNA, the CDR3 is TGTGCCAGCGGCGGGACTAGCGGCACAGATACGCAGTATTTT.

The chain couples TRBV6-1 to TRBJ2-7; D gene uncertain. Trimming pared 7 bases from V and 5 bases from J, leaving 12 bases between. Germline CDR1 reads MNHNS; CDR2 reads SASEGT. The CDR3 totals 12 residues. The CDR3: CASNGDSNEQYF. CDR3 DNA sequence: TGTGCCAGCAACGGCGACTCAAACGAGCAGTACTTC.

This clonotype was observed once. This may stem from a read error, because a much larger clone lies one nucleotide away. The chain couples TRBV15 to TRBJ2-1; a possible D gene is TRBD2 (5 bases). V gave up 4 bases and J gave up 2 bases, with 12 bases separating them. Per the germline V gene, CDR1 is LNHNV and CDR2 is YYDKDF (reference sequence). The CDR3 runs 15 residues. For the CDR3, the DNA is TGTGCCACCAGCACCCGGACTGCGGCCTACAATGAGCAGTTCTTC. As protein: CATSTRTAAYNEQFF.

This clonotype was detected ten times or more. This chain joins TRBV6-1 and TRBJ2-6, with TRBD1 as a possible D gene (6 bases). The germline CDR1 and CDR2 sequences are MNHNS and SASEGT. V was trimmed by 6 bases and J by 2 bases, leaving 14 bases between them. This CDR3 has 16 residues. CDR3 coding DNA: TGTGCCAGCAGCCCAGAGGGGGTGACTGGGGCCAACGTCCTGACTTTC. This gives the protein CASSPEGVTGANVLTF.

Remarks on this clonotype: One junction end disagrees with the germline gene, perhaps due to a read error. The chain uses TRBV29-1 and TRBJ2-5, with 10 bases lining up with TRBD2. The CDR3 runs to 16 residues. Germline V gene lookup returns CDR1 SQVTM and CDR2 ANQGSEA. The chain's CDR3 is CSVVGLAGEFGESQYF. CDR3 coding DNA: TGCAGCGTAGTGGGGCTAGCGGGAGAATTCGGTGAGAGCCAGTACTTC.

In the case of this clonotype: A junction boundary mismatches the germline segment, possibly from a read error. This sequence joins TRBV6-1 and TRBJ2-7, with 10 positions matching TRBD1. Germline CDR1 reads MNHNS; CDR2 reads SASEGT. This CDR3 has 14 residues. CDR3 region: CASSTGTGDYEQYF. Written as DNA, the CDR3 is TGTGCTAGCAGTACCGGGACAGGGGACTACGAGCAGTACTTC.

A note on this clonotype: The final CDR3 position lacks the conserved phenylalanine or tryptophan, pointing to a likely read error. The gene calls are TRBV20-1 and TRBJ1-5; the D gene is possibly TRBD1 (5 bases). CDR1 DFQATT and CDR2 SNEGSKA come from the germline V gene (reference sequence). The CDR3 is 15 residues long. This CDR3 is CSSRHPGGDIQPQHS. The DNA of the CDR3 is TGCAGTTCTAGGCACCCGGGAGGGGATATACAGCCCCAGCATTCT.

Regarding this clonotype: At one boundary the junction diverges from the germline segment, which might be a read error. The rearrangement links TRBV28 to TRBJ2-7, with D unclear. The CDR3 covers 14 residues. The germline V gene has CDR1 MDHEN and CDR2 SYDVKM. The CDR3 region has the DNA TGTGCCAGCAGGACCCCCGGAAATATCTACGAGCAGTATTTC. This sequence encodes CASRTPGNIYEQYF.